This T cell receptor beta chain was captured in a study of CXCR3-negative and CXCR3-positive naive CD8 T cells. Study conclusions and caveats: Hydrophobicity of TRB CDR3s was greater in CXCR3-positive naive cells than in CXCR3-negative naive cells. Diversity proved comparably high across both naive subsets and much lower in memory CD8+ cells.

Points on this clonotype: Antigen specificity is unknown.

Identification of naive CD8+ T cells rested on CD45RO-CCR7+CD27+CD95- status. UMI-labeled 5' RACE yielded the TRB cDNA libraries. One entry per CDR3 protein, without DNA, is what TCRdb gives after re-calling the 5' RACE reads. This sample's table reports about 120,000 distinct CDR3 sequences. The germline V gene has CDR1 LNHDA and CDR2 SQIVND (reference sequence). The CDR3 length is 13 residues. Sequenced material: naive CXCR3+ CD8+ T cells from blood. Specified subset: CD45RO-CCR7+CD27+CD95- naive CD8+ T cells expressing CXCR3 (TNR3+). This sequence joins TRBV19 and TRBJ1-5; TCRdb indicates TRBD1, and absent DNA this call remains unverified. The origin of this receptor is a human donor in good health. Some clones in this sample may be carry-over from other donors' samples. The CDR3 loop reads CASTQGGNQPQHF.